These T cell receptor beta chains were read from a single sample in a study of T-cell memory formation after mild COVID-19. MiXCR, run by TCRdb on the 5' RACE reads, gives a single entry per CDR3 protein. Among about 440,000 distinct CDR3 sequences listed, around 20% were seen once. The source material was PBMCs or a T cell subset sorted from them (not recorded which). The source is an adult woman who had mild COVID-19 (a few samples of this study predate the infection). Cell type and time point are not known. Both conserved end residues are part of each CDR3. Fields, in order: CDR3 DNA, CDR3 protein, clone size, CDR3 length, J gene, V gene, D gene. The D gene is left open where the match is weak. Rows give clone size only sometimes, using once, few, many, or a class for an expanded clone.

TGTGCCAGCAGCTTAATGGGACTAGCGGGGCAAGAGACCCAGTACTTC	CASSLMGLAGQETQYF	few	16	TRBJ2-5	TRBV7-3	TRBD2
TGCAGCGGGTTTGGGGGGAAGGGTTGGGTGGAGGAGACCCAGTACTTC	CSGFGGKGWVEETQYF	few	16	TRBJ2-5	TRBV29-1	.
TGTGCCAGCAGCCCGACCGGGGGACCCTACGAGCAGTACTTC	CASSPTGGPYEQYF	.	14	TRBJ2-7	TRBV14	.
TGTGCCAGCAGCCCGGGACTAGCGGGAAGGGACGAGCAGTACTTC	CASSPGLAGRDEQYF	few	15	TRBJ2-7	TRBV5-6	TRBD2
TGTGCCAGCAGCTTGGTGGGGACTACCCCTAATGAGCAGTTCTTC	CASSLVGTTPNEQFF	.	15	TRBJ2-1	TRBV7-9	TRBD2
TGCGCCAGCAGCCAAGCCCGAGACATACCACCCATATATTTT	CASSQARDIPPIYF	.	14	TRBJ1-3	TRBV4-3	.
TGTGCCAGCAGTCCGGGACTAGCGGCGCGAAACGGGGAGCTGTTTTTT	CASSPGLAARNGELFF	few	16	TRBJ2-2	TRBV6-5	TRBD2
TGTGCCAGCAGCCACGCGACTAGCTACGAGCAGTACTTC	CASSHATSYEQYF	.	13	TRBJ2-7	TRBV7-9	.
TGTGCCAGCACGCCGGACCGGCCTGGCGAGCAGTACTTC	CASTPDRPGEQYF	.	13	TRBJ2-7	TRBV7-9	.
TGCAGTGCTAGGTATCCAGGACAGAACACTGAAGCTTTCTTT	CSARYPGQNTEAFF	few	14	TRBJ1-1	TRBV20-1	.
TGTGCCAGCAGCGTAGGTGTGGACACTGAAGCTTTCTTT	CASSVGVDTEAFF	once	13	TRBJ1-1	TRBV9	.
TGTGCCAGCAGCTTACGCAGGGCCGGAAACACCATATATTTT	CASSLRRAGNTIYF	.	14	TRBJ1-3	TRBV7-9	.
TGTGCCAGCAGTTTTGAGGATTCACCCCTCCACTTT	CASSFEDSPLHF	.	12	TRBJ1-6	TRBV27	.
TGCGCCAGCAGACAGGAGAGGGGACAGATCCAAGAGACCCAGTACTTC	CASRQERGQIQETQYF	few	16	TRBJ2-5	TRBV5-1	TRBD1
TGTGCCAGCAGCGTAGAGGGTAAGGTTAGCGGGGTCTACAATGAGCAGTTCTTC	CASSVEGKVSGVYNEQFF	few	18	TRBJ2-1	TRBV9	TRBD2
TGCAGTGCTAGAGATCCCATAGCGGGAGGGGTCAAAAACATTCAGTACTTC	CSARDPIAGGVKNIQYF	.	17	TRBJ2-4	TRBV20-1	TRBD2
TGTGCCACCAGTGATATCCCTAAGGGTAGGAACAATGAGCAGTTCTTC	CATSDIPKGRNNEQFF	few	16	TRBJ2-1	TRBV24-1	.
TGTGCCAGCAGTTACCACTACCCAATCACCGGGGAGCTGTTTTTT	CASSYHYPITGELFF	few	15	TRBJ2-2	TRBV6-2/TRBV6-3	.
TGTGCCAGCAGCTGGGCCGGGACCTACATTTACGAGCAGTACTTC	CASSWAGTYIYEQYF	few	15	TRBJ2-7	TRBV5-6	.
TGTGCCAGCAGCCAAGGCCTCGGGGGGGCTGGGGTTAGGGTCACTGAAGCTTTCTTT	CASSQGLGGAGVRVTEAFF	.	19	TRBJ1-1	TRBV4-2	.
TGTGCCAGCAGTGCCCCAGGGAGTAATCAGCCCCAGCATTTT	CASSAPGSNQPQHF	.	14	TRBJ1-5	TRBV28	.
TGTGCCAGCAGTGAGATTTACGCGAACACTGAAGCTTTCTTT	CASSEIYANTEAFF	few	14	TRBJ1-1	TRBV2	.
TGTGCCAGCAGCTTGCCCCCCTACGAGCAGTACTTC	CASSLPPYEQYF	few	12	TRBJ2-7	TRBV5-8	.
TGTGCCAGCAGCCACCTTTCAGAGACCCAGTACTTC	CASSHLSETQYF	.	12	TRBJ2-5	TRBV7-2	.
TGTGCCAGCAGTGACCATAGGGAGGATGGCTACACCTTC	CASSDHREDGYTF	few	13	TRBJ1-2	TRBV6-5	.
TGTGCCAGCAGCACAGCACAGGCGGGGTACTACAATGAGCAGTTCTTC	CASSTAQAGYYNEQFF	few	16	TRBJ2-1	TRBV7-6	.
TGCAGTGCTATCACTAGCGGCCTCAGCAACACAGATACGCAGTATTTT	CSAITSGLSNTDTQYF	.	16	TRBJ2-3	TRBV20-1	TRBD2
TGTGCCAGCAGCCCCCCCGGGGGTTTTGGATCCCAGTACTTC	CASSPPGGFGSQYF	.	14	TRBJ2-5	TRBV7-6	.
TGTGCCACCAGCAACCGGGTGGGAGATACGCAGTATTTT	CATSNRVGDTQYF	.	13	TRBJ2-3	TRBV15	.
TGCGCCAGCAGCTTGGATCCTAGCGGGAGGAGCACCGGGGAGCTGTTTTTT	CASSLDPSGRSTGELFF	.	17	TRBJ2-2	TRBV5-1	TRBD2
TGTGCCAGCAAGCGGAGTAACTCCTACGAGCAGTACTTC	CASKRSNSYEQYF	.	13	TRBJ2-7	TRBV19	.
TGTGCCAGTAGTCAGGAGACGGTGGGGAATCAGCCCCAGCATTTT	CASSQETVGNQPQHF	many	15	TRBJ1-5	TRBV19	.
TGTGCCAGCAGCGGTGGTGGGAGACTAGCCTCCTACAATGAGCAGTTCTTC	CASSGGGRLASYNEQFF	few	17	TRBJ2-1	TRBV5-6	TRBD2
TGTGCCAGCAGCCCCCACCGGGACGGTAATGAAGCTTTCTTT	CASSPHRDGNEAFF	.	14	TRBJ1-1	TRBV3-1	.
TGTGCCAGCAGAAGGTGGAGGGGGGACTACGAGCAGTACTTC	CASRRWRGDYEQYF	.	14	TRBJ2-7	TRBV6-2/TRBV6-3	.
TGTGCCTGGAGTGTGACTAGCGGGGGGCACGAGCAGTTCTTC	CAWSVTSGGHEQFF	few	14	TRBJ2-1	TRBV30	TRBD2
TGTGCCAGCAGCTTAGTTGCTTTCTTT	CASSLVAFF	.	9	TRBJ1-1	TRBV7-2	.
TGTGCCACCAGCTCCGGACAGGGCTATGGCTACACCTTC	CATSSGQGYGYTF	few	13	TRBJ1-2	TRBV24-1	TRBD1
TGTGCCACCAGTGACCGGTGGACTAGCGGGGGGAACAATGAGCAGTTCTTC	CATSDRWTSGGNNEQFF	few	17	TRBJ2-1	TRBV24-1	TRBD2
TGTGCTAGTGCTTTGGGGCTAGTTTACGAGCAGTACTTC	CASALGLVYEQYF	.	13	TRBJ2-7	TRBV12-5	.
TGTGCCAGCAGTTTAACCAGCTACAATGAGCAGTTCTTC	CASSLTSYNEQFF	.	13	TRBJ2-1	TRBV12-3/TRBV12-4	.
TGCAGTGTAAGCCCGGACAGGGGGGCGTACGAGCAGTACTTC	CSVSPDRGAYEQYF	.	14	TRBJ2-7	TRBV29-1	TRBD1
TGTGCCAGCAGGGTGGACGGGGAGTCCGGGGAGCTGTTTTTT	CASRVDGESGELFF	.	14	TRBJ2-2	TRBV6-6	.
TGCGCCAGCAGCTTGGATGGGGACAGGGTGGACGAGCAGTACTTC	CASSLDGDRVDEQYF	few	15	TRBJ2-7	TRBV5-1	TRBD1
TGCGCCAGCAGCTTGGAGGGACAGGGCCCATATGGCTACACCTTC	CASSLEGQGPYGYTF	.	15	TRBJ1-2	TRBV5-1	TRBD1
TGCAGTGCCATTGACTCGGGGAAGGGTACAGATACGCAGTATTTT	CSAIDSGKGTDTQYF	.	15	TRBJ2-3	TRBV20-1	.
TGTGCCAGCAGTCCTCCGTCGGGACCATCCTACAATGAGCAGTTCTTC	CASSPPSGPSYNEQFF	few	16	TRBJ2-1	TRBV12-3/TRBV12-4	.
TGCGCCAGCAGCGGCCGGACAGACTCCCCCTACGAGCAGTACTTC	CASSGRTDSPYEQYF	.	15	TRBJ2-7	TRBV5-1	.
TGCAGTGCTAGAGATCGGTGGGGCGACTACAATGAGCAGTTCTTC	CSARDRWGDYNEQFF	.	15	TRBJ2-1	TRBV20-1	.
TGTGCCAGCAGCTGGACTGAGAACACCGGGGAGCTGTTTTTT	CASSWTENTGELFF	few	14	TRBJ2-2	TRBV7-3	.
TGCAGTGCTAGTACGGGACTCTCCTATAATTCACCCCTCCACTTT	CSASTGLSYNSPLHF	few	15	TRBJ1-6	TRBV20-1	.
TGTGCCAGCAGCTCCTCGGGGAGGTCGGGACAGCCCCAGCATTTT	CASSSSGRSGQPQHF	.	15	TRBJ1-5	TRBV5-8	.
TGTGCCAGCAGCCGCAAACCAGATACGCAGTATTTT	CASSRKPDTQYF	.	12	TRBJ2-3	TRBV12-3/TRBV12-4	.
TGTGCCAGCAGCCAAGCCGGTATGGGGGGATATGGCTACACCTTC	CASSQAGMGGYGYTF	.	15	TRBJ1-2	TRBV4-2	.
TGCAGTGCTAGAGAGACAGGGGTCACTGAAGCTTTCTTT	CSARETGVTEAFF	once	13	TRBJ1-1	TRBV20-1	TRBD1